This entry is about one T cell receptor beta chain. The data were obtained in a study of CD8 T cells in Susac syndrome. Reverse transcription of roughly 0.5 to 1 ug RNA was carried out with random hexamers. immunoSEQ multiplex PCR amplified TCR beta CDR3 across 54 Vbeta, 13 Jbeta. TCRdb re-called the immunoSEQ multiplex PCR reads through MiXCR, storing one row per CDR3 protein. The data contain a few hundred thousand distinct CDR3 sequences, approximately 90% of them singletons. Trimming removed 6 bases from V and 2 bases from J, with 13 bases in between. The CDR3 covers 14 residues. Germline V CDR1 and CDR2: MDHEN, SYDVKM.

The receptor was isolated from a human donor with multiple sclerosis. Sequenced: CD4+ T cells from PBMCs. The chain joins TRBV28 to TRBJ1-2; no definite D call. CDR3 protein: CASRMEVPNYGYTF. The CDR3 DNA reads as TGTGCCAGCAGGATGGAGGTCCCCAACTATGGCTACACCTTC.